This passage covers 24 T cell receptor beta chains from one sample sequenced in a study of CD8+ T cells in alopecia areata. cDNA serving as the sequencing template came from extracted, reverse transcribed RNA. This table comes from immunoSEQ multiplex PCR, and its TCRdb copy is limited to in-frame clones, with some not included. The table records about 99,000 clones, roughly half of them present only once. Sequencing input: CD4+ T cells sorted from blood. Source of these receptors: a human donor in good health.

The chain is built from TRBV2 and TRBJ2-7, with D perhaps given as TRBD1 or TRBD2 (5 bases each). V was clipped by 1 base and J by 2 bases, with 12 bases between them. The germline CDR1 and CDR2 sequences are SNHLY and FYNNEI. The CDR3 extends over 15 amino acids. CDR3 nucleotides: TGTGCCAGCAGTGAAGACGGGACGTACACCTACGAGCAGTACTTC. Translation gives CASSEDGTYTYEQYF.

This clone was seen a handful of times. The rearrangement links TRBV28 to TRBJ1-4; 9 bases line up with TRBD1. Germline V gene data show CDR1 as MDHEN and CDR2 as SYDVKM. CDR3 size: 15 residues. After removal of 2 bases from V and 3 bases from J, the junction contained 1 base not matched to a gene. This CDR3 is CASSLHRGPNEKLFF. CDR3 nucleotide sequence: TGTGCCAGCAGTTTACACAGGGGGCCTAATGAAAAACTGTTTTTT.

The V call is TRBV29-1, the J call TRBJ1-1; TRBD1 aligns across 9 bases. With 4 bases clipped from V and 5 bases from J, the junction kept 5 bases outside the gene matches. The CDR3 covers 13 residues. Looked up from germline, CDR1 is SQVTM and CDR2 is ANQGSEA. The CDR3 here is CSVVGQGRTEAFF. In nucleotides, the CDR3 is TGCAGCGTTGTGGGACAGGGAAGGACTGAAGCTTTCTTT.

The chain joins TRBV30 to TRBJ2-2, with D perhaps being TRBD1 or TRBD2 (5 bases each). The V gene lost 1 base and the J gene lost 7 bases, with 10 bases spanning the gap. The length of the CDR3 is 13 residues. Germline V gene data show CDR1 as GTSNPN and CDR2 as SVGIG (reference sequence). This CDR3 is CAWSGGAIGELFF. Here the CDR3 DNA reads TGTGCCTGGAGTGGAGGGGCGATCGGGGAGCTGTTTTTT.

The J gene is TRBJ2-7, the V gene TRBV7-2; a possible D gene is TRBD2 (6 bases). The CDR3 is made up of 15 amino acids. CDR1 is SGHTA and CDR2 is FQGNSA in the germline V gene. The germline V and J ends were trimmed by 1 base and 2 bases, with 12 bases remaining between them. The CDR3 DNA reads TGTGCCAGCAGCTTAGTGGGGGACTCCACCTACGAGCAGTACTTC. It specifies CASSLVGDSTYEQYF.

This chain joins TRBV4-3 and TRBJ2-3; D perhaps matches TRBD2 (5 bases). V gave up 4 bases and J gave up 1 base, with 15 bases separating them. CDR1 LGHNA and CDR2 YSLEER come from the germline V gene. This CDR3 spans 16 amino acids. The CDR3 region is CASSPRGNFRTDTQYF. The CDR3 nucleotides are TGCGCCAGCAGCCCACGAGGGAATTTTCGCACAGATACGCAGTATTTT.

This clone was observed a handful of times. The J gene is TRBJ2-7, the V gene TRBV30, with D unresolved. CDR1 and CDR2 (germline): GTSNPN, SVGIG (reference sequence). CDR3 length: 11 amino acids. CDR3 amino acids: CATRQVHEQYF. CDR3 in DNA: TGTGCAACGAGGCAGGTCCACGAGCAGTACTTC.

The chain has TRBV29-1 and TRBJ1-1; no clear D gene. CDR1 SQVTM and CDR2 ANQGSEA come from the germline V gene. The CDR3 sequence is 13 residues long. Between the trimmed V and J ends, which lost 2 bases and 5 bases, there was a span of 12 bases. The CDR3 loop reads CSVEPRTGTEAFF. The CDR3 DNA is TGCAGCGTTGAACCCCGGACGGGGACTGAAGCTTTCTTT.

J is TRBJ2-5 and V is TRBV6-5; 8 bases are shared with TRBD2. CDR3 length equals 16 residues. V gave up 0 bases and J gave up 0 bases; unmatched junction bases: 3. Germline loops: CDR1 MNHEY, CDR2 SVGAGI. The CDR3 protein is CASSYSSGADQETQYF. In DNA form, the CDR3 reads TGTGCCAGCAGTTACTCTAGCGGGGCCGACCAAGAGACCCAGTACTTC.

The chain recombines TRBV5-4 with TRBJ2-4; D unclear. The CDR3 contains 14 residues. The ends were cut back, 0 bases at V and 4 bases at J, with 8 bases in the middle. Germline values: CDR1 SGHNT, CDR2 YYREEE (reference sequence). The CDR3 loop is CASSLEGTKNIQYF. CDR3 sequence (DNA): TGTGCCAGCAGCTTGGAGGGTACGAAAAACATTCAGTACTTC.

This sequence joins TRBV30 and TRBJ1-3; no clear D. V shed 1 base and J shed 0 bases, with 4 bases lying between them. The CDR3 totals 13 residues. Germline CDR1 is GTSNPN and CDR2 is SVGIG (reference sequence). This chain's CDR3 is CAWSGTSGNTIYF. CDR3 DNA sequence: TGTGCCTGGAGTGGGACCTCTGGAAACACCATATATTTT.

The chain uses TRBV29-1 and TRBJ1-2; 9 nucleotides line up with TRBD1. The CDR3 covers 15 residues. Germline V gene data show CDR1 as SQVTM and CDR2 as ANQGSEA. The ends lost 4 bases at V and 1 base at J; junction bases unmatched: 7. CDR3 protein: CSVGLRDRDNYGYTF. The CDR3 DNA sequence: TGCAGCGTTGGGCTCCGGGACAGGGATAACTATGGCTACACCTTC.

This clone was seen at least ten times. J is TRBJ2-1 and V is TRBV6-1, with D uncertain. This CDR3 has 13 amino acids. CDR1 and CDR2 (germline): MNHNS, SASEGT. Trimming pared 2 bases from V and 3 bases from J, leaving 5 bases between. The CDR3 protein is CASSESYYNEQFF. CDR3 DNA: TGTGCCAGCAGTGAATCCTACTACAATGAGCAGTTCTTC.

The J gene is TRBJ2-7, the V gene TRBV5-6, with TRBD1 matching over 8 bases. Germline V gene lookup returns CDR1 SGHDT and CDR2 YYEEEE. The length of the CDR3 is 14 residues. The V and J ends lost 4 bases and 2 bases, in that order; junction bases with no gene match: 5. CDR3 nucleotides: TGTGCCAGCAGCGTGGGACAGGCGACCTACGAGCAGTACTTC. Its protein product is CASSVGQATYEQYF.

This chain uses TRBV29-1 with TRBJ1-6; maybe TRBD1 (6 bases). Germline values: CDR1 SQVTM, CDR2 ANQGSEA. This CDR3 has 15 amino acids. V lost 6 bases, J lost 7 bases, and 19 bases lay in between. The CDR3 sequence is CSVAGTLGLNSPLHF. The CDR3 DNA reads TGCAGCGTCGCTGGGACATTGGGCTTAAATTCACCCCTCCACTTT.

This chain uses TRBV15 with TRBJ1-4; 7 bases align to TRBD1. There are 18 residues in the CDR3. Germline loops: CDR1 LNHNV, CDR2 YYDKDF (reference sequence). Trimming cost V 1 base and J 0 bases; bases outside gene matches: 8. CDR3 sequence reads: CATSRAASRGPTNEKLFF. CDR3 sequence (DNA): TGTGCCACCAGCAGAGCCGCTAGTAGGGGGCCAACTAATGAAAAACTGTTTTTT. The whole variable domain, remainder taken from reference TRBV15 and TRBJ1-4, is DAMVIQNPRYQVTQFGKPVTLSCSQTLNHNVMYWYQQKSSQAPKLLFHYYDKDFNNEADTPDNFQSRRPNTSFCFLDIRSPGLGDTAMYLCATSRAASRGPTNEKLFFGSGTQLSVL.

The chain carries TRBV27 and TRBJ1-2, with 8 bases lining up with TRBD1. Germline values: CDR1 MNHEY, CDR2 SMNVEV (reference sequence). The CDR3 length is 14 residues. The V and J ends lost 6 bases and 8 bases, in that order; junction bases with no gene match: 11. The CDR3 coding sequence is TGTGCCAGCAGCAGAACAGGGGGTTGGGGGGGCTACACCTTC. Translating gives CASSRTGGWGGYTF.

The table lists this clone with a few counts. The CDR3 loop is CASSLTGGIDEQYF. Written as DNA, the CDR3 is TGCGCCAGCAGCTTGACAGGGGGCATTGACGAGCAGTACTTC. V usage is TRBV5-1 and J usage is TRBJ2-7, with 9 bases that match TRBD1. Losses at the gene ends were 1 base for V and 5 bases for J; bases not matched to a gene: 4. The CDR3 is 14 amino acids. Germline CDR1 reads SGHRS; CDR2 reads YFSETQ.

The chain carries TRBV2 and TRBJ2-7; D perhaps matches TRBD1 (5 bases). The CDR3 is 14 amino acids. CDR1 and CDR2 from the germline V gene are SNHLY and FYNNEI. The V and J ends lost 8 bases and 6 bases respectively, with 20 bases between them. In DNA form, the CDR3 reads TGTGCCAGCGTAATTGACAGTGGTTACGTCGAGCAGTACTTC. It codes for CASVIDSGYVEQYF.

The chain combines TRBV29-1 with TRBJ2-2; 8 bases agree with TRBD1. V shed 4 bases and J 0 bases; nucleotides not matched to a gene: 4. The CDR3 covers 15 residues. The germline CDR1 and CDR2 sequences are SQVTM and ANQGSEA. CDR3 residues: CSVVTGASNTGELFF. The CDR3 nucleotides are TGCAGCGTTGTGACAGGGGCCTCGAACACCGGGGAGCTGTTTTTT.

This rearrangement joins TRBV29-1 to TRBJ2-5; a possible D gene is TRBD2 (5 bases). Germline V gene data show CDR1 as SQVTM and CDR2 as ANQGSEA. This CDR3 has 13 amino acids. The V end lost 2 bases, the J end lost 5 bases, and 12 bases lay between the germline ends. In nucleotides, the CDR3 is TGCAGCGTTGAACTTGCTAGCTCCGAGACCCAGTACTTC. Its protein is CSVELASSETQYF.

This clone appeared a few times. In DNA form, the CDR3 reads TGTGCCAGCAGCCTTACTAGCACCGGGGAGCTGTTTTTT. Amino acid sequence: CASSLTSTGELFF. The chain employs TRBV11-2 and TRBJ2-2, with TRBD2 as a possible D gene (5 bases). V was pared by 5 bases and J by 4 bases, with 8 bases between. This CDR3 has 13 residues. The V gene's germline CDR1 is SGHAT and CDR2 FQNNGV.

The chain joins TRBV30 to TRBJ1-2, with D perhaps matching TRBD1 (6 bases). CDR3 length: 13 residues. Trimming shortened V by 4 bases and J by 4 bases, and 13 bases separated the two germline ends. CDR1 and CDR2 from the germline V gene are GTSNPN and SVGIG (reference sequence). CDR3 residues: CAWTTGVLYGYTF. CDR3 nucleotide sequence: TGTGCCTGGACGACAGGAGTCCTCTATGGCTACACCTTC.

The CDR3 DNA reads TGTGCCAGCAGTTGGATAGGTGGTCTCACGGGGGGCATTCAGTACTTC. Amino acids: CASSWIGGLTGGIQYF. V and J are TRBV6-6 and TRBJ2-4, with 7 bases fitting TRBD2. V shed 4 bases, J shed 9 bases, and the junction held 15 bases outside the gene matches. The CDR3 loop spans 16 amino acids. Germline V lookup: CDR1 MNHNY, CDR2 SVGAGI (reference sequence).